This record concerns one T cell receptor beta chain sequence. The assay was immunoSEQ multiplex PCR, and TCRdb's table has in-frame clones only and misses some. The profile shows nearly 40,000 clones, roughly nine tenths of them singletons. The data derive from a study of blood T cell repertoires in COVID-19. Study-wide context: From T cells, B-cell-depleted T cells, or PBMCs came the material, which was cDNA or gDNA.

This CDR3 is 16 amino acids long. The V and J ends lost 2 bases and 0 bases, in that order; junction bases with no gene match: 2. Per germline, CDR1 SNHLY and CDR2 FYNNEI. The chain combines TRBV2 with TRBJ2-2; 8 nucleotides match TRBD1. Sequencing input: peripheral blood. This TCR came from a middle-aged man in a cohort sampled during active COVID-19. CDR3 amino acids: CASSEQGAANTGELFF. The CDR3, as DNA: TGTGCCAGCAGTGAACAGGGGGCTGCGAACACCGGGGAGCTGTTTTTT. Drawing the rest from reference TRBV2 and TRBJ2-2, the complete variable domain is EPEVTQTPSHQVTQMGQEVILRCVPISNHLYFYWYRQILGQKVEFLVSFYNNEISEKSEIFDDQFSVERPDGSNFTLKIRSTKLEDSAMYFCASSEQGAANTGELFFGEGSRLTVL.